This T cell receptor beta chain stems from a study of CD8+ T cells in alopecia areata. General study results and limits: Compared with mice, patients displayed less clear TCR sharing, possibly for HLA-related reasons.

In each case, RNA was isolated and then reverse transcribed into cDNA as the sequencing template. Assay: immunoSEQ multiplex PCR; the TCRdb copy retains only in-frame clones and omits some. Of approximately 210,000 clones listed, under 70% are singletons. Germline V gene sequence: CDR1 KGHSH, CDR2 LQKENI. V was trimmed by 0 bases and J by 6 bases, leaving 11 bases between them. The CDR3 extends over 14 amino acids. On this clone: Its antigen is unknown.

Stated treatment: oral pan-JAK inhibitor, 5-10 mg twice daily. Peripheral blood samples and lesional scalp punch biopsies were obtained from alopecia areata patients. This receptor was taken from a human donor with alopecia areata. The specimen was CD4+ T cells sorted from blood, collected around week 42, from a patient treated with tofacitinib. The chain links TRBV18 to TRBJ2-5; D perhaps matches TRBD1 (6 bases). The DNA of the CDR3 is TGTGCCAGCTCACCACCGGTCCAGGGGCAGACCCAGTACTTC. This translates into CASSPPVQGQTQYF.